The 2 T cell receptor beta chains presented below share a single source sample, sequenced in a study of T cell changes during pregnancy in multiple sclerosis. Measured with immunoSEQ multiplex PCR; TCRdb has only the in-frame clones, and not every one. The table has some 100,000 clones, 90% to 95% seen once. The sequencing here drew on peripheral blood, taken before pregnancy. These receptors were taken from a female donor with multiple sclerosis, enrolled in a pregnancy study.

V and J are TRBV21-1 and TRBJ2-2; no check of the table's D call, TRBD1, against the DNA was made. TRBV21-1 constitutes a pseudogene. The CDR3 is made up of 17 amino acids. CDR3 protein: CATLGKEGGGAAGELFF. The CDR3 nucleotides are TGTGCCACCCTGGGAAAGGAAGGGGGTGGGGCGGCCGGGGAGCTGTTTTTT.

The V call is TRBV4-2, the J call TRBJ2-1; TRBD2 aligns across 8 bases. In germline, CDR1 is LGHNA, CDR2 YNFKEQ. V was pared by 4 bases and J by 6 bases, with 11 bases of the junction left unmatched. CDR3 length equals 16 residues. The CDR3 region has the DNA TGTGCCAGCAGCCCGGAAACTAGCGGAGGCGCCAATGAGCAGTTCTTC. Translating it yields CASSPETSGGANEQFF.